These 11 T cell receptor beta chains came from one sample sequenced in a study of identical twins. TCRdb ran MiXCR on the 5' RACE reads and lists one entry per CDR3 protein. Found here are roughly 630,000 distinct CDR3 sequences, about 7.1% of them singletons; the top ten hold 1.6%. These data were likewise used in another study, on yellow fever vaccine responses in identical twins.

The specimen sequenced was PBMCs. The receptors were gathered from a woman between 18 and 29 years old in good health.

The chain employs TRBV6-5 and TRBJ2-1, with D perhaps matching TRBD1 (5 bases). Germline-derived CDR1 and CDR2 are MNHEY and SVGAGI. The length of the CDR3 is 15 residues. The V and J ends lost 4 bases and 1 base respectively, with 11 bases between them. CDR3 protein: CASSFLDRSYNEQFF. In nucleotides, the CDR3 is TGTGCCAGCAGTTTCTTAGACAGATCCTACAATGAGCAGTTCTTC.

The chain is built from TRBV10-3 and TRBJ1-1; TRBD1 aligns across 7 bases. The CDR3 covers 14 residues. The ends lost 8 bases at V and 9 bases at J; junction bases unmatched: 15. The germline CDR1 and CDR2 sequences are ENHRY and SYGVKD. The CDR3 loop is CAIQKTNEGAKAFF. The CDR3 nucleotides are TGTGCCATCCAGAAGACAAATGAGGGGGCAAAAGCTTTCTTT.

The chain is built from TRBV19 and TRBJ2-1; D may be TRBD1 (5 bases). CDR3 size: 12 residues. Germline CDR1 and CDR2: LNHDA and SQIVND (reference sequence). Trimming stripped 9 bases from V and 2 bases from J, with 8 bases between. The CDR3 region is CASAGTYNEQFF. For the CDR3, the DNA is TGTGCCAGCGCAGGGACCTACAATGAGCAGTTCTTC.

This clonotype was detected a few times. CDR3 protein: CASSLGGLIYEQYV. In DNA, the CDR3 is TGTGCCAGCAGCTTAGGAGGGCTCATCTACGAGCAGTACGTC. J is TRBJ2-7 and V is TRBV11-2, with D maybe TRBD2 (5 bases). Trimming took off 1 base at V and 3 bases at J, with 10 bases between the two ends. This CDR3 is 14 amino acids long. CDR1 is SGHAT, CDR2 FQNNGV, per germline.

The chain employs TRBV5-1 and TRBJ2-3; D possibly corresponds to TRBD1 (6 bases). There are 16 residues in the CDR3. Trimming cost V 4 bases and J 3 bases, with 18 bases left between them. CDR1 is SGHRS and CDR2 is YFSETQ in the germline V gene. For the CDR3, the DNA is TGCGCCAGCAGCAGACGAACAGGGATCTTAACAGATACGCAGTATTTT. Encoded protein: CASSRRTGILTDTQYF.

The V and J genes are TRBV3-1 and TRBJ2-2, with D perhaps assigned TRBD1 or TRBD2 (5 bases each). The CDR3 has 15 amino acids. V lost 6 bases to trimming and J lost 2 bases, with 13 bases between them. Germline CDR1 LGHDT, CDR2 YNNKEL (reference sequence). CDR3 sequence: CASRRDPGNTGELFF. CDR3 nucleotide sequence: TGTGCCAGCAGACGGGACCCGGGAAACACCGGGGAGCTGTTTTTT.

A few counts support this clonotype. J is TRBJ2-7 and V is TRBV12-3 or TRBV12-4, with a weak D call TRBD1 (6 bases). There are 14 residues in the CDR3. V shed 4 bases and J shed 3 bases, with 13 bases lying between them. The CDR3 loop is CASSSPGHYYEQYF. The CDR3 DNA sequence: TGTGCCAGCAGTTCCCCGGGACACTACTACGAGCAGTACTTC.

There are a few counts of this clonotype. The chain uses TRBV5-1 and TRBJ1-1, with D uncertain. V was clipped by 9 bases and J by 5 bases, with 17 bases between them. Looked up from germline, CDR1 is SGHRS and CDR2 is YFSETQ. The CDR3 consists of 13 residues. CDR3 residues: CATQDPMGTEAFF. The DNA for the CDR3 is TGCGCCACCCAGGACCCAATGGGGACTGAAGCTTTCTTT.

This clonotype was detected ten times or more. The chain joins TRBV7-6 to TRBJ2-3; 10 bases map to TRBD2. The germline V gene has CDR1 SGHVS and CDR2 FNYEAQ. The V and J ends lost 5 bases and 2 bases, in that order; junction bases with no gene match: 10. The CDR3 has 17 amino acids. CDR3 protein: CASSPARTSGITDTQYF. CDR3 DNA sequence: TGTGCCAGCAGCCCAGCCCGGACTAGCGGAATCACAGATACGCAGTATTTT.

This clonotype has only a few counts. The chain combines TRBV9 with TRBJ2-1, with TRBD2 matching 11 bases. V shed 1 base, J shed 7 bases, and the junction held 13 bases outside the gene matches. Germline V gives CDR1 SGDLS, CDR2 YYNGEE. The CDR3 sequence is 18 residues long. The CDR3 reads CASSVPAGTSGSWNEQFF. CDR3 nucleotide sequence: TGTGCCAGCAGCGTACCCGCGGGAACTAGCGGGAGTTGGAATGAGCAGTTCTTC.

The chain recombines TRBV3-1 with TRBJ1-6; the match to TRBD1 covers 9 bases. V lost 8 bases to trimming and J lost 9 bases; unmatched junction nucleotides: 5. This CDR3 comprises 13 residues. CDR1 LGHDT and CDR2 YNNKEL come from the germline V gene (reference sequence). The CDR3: CASSGQGVSPLHF. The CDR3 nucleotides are TGTGCCAGCTCGGGACAGGGTGTTTCACCCCTCCACTTT.